This record concerns one TCR beta chain sequence. Germline lookup yields CDR1 MNHEY and CDR2 SMNVEV (reference sequence). Trimming took off 6 bases at V and 0 bases at J, with 15 bases between the two ends. This CDR3 spans 16 amino acids. Amplification of TCR alpha and beta CDR3 regions from RNA used iRepertoire nested multiplex PCR. TCRdb called the multiplex PCR reads again in MiXCR, with one record for every CDR3 protein. The table includes around 350,000 distinct CDR3 sequences, about two fifths detected once. This record belongs to a study of glioma-infiltrating T cells. Study in general: Before surgery, glioma patients received dexamethasone for at most six days. About 920,000 peripheral T cells were targeted at roughly 4.5- to 10-fold coverage.

J is TRBJ2-1 and V is TRBV27; D is undetermined. Sequencing was carried out using glioma tissue, nonneoplastic brain tissue, or PBMCs (not recorded which). The receptor was derived from a human donor with low-grade glioma or glioblastoma, undergoing nonglioma brain surgery, or in good health (not recorded which). CDR3 DNA sequence: TGTGCCAGCAGCTACCCCGGGTCCAGCTCCTACAATGAGCAGTTCTTC. Residues: CASSYPGSSSYNEQFF.